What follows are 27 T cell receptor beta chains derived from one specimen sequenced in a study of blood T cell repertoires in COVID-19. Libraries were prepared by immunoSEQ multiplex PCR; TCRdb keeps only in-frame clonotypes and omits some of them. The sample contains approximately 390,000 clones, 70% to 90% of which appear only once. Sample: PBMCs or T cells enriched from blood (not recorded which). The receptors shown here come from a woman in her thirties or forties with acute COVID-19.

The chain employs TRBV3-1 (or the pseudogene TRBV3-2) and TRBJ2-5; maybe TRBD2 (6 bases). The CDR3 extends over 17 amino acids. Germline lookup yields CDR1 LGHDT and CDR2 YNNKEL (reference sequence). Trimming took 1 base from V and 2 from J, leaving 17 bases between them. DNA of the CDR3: TGTGCCAGCAGCCAAGGATTGGGGGGTTCGAAACAAGAGACCCAGTACTTC. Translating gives CASSQGLGGSKQETQYF.

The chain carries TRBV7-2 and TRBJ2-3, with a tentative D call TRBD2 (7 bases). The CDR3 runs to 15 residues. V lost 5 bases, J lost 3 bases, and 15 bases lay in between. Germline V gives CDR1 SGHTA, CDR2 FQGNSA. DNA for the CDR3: TGTGCCAGCAGCCCAAGGGGGGGGCAGACAGATACGCAGTATTTT. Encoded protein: CASSPRGGQTDTQYF. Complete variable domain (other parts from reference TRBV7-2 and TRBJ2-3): GAGVSQSPSNKVTEKGKDVELRCDPISGHTALYWYRQSLGQGLEFLIYFQGNSAPDKSGLPSDRFSAERTGGSVSTLTIQRTQQEDSAVYLCASSPRGGQTDTQYFGPGTRLTVL.

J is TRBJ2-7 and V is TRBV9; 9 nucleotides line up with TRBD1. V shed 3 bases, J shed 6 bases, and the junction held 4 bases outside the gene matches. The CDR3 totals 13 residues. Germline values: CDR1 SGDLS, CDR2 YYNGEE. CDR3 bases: TGTGCCAGCAGCGGAGACAGGGGGTTCGAGCAGTACTTC. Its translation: CASSGDRGFEQYF.

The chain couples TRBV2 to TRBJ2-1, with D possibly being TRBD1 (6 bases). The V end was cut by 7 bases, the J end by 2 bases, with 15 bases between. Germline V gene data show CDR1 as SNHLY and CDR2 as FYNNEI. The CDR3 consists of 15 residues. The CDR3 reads CASKNDRSPYNEQFF. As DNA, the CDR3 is TGTGCCAGCAAGAACGACAGGAGCCCCTACAATGAGCAGTTCTTC.

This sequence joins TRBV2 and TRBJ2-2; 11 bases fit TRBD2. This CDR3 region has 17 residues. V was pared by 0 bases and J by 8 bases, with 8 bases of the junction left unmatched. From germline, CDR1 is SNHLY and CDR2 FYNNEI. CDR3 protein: CASSEAWLAGGLGELFF. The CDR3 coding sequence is TGTGCCAGCAGTGAAGCGTGGCTAGCGGGGGGTCTTGGGGAGCTGTTTTTT.

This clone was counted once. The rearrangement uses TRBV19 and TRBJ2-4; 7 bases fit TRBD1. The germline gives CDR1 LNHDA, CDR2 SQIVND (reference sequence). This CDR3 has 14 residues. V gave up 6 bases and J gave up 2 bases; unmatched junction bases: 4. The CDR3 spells CASSLQGPKNIQYF. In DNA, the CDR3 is TGTGCCAGTAGCCTACAGGGGCCCAAAAACATTCAGTACTTC.

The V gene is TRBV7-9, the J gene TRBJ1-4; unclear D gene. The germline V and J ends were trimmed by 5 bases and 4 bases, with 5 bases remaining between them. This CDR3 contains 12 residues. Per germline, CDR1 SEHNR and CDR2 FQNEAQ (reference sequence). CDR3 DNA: TGTGCCAGCAGCCCGAGTAATGAAAAACTGTTTTTT. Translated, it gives CASSPSNEKLFF.

The CDR3 DNA sequence: TGTGCCAGCAGGTACAGGGGAGGCAATCAGCCCCAGCATTTT. Residues: CASRYRGGNQPQHF. The V gene is TRBV19, the J gene TRBJ1-5; the match to TRBD1 covers 7 bases. CDR3 size: 14 residues. The trim removed 9 bases at V and 2 bases at J, leaving 7 bases unmatched. The germline V gene encodes CDR1 LNHDA and CDR2 SQIVND (reference sequence).

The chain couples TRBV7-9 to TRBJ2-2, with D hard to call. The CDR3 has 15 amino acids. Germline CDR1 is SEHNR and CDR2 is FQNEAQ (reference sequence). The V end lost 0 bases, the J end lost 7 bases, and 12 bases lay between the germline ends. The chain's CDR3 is CASSLAYSVLGELFF. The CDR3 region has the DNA TGTGCCAGCAGCTTAGCGTACAGTGTTCTCGGGGAGCTGTTTTTT.

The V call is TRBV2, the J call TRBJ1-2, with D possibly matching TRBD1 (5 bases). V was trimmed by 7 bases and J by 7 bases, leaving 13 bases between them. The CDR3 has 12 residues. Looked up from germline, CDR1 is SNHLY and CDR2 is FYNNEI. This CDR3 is CASTIGGFGYTF. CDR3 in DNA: TGTGCCAGCACCATCGGGGGGTTTGGCTACACCTTC.

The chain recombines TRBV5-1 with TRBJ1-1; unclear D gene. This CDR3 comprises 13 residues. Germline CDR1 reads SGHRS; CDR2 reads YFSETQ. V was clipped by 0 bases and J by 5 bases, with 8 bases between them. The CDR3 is CASSLVAGTEAFF. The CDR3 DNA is TGCGCCAGCAGCTTGGTGGCGGGGACTGAAGCTTTCTTT. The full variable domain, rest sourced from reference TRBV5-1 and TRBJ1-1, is KAGVTQTPRYLIKTRGQQVTLSCSPISGHRSVSWYQQTPGQGLQFLFEYFSETQRNKGNFPGRFSGRQFSNSRSEMNVSTLELGDSALYLCASSLVAGTEAFFGQGTRLTVV.

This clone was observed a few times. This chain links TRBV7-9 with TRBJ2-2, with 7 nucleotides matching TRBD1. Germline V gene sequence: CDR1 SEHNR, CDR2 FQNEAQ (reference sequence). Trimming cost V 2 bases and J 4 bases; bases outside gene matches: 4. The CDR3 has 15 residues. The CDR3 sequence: CASSLNRGGTGELFF. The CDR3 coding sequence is TGTGCCAGCAGCTTAAACAGGGGCGGCACCGGGGAGCTGTTTTTT. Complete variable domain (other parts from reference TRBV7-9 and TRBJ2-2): DTGVSQNPRHKITKRGQNVTFRCDPISEHNRLYWYRQTLGQGPEFLTYFQNEAQLEKSRLLSDRFSAERPKGSFSTLEIQRTEQGDSAMYLCASSLNRGGTGELFFGEGSRLTVL.

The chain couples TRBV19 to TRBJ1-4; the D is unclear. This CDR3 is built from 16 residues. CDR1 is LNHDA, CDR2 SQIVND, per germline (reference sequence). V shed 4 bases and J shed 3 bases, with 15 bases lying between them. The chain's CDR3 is CASSTRRSGSNEKLFF. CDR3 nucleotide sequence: TGTGCCAGTAGTACCCGCCGGTCAGGTTCTAATGAAAAACTGTTTTTT.

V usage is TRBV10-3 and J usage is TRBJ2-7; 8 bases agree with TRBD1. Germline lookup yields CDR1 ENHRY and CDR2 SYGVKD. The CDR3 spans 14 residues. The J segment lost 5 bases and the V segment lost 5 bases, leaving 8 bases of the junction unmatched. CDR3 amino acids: CAISRRDRLDEQYF. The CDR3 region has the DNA TGTGCCATCAGTCGCCGGGACAGGTTGGACGAGCAGTACTTC.

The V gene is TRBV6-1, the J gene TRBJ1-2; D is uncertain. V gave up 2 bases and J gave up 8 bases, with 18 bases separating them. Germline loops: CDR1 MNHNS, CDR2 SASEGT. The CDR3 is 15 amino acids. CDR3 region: CASSERVLGGLGYTF. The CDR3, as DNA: TGTGCCAGCAGTGAAAGAGTTTTGGGAGGGTTAGGCTACACCTTC.

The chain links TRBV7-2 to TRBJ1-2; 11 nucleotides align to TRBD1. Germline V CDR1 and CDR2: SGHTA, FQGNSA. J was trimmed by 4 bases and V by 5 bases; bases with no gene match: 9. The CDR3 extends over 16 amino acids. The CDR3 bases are TGTGCCAGCAGCCCGAGATGGGGACAGGGGGTCTATGGCTACACCTTC. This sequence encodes CASSPRWGQGVYGYTF.

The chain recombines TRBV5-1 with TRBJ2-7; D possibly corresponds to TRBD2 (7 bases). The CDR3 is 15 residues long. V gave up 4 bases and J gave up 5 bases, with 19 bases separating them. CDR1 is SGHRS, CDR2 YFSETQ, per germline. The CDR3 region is CASSPDRGASNEQYF. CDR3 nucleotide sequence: TGCGCCAGCAGCCCCGACCGGGGGGCGTCAAACGAGCAGTACTTC.

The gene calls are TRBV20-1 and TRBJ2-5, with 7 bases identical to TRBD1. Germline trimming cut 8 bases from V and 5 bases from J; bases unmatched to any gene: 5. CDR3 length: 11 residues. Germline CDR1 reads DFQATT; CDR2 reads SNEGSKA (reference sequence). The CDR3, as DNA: TGCAGTACAGGGGTGTCCGAGACCCAGTACTTC. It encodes CSTGVSETQYF.

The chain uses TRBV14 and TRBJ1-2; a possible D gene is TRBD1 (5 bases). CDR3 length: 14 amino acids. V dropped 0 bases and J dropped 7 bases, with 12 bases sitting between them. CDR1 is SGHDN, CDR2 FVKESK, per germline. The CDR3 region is CASSQDTGGRGYTF. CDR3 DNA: TGTGCCAGCAGCCAAGATACGGGGGGTCGTGGCTACACCTTC.

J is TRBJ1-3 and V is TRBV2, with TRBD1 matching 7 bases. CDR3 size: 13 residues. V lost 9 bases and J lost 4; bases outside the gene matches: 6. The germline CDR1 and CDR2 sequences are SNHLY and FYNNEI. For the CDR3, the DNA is TGTGCCAGTACTACAGGGGTAGGAAACACCATATATTTT. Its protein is CASTTGVGNTIYF.

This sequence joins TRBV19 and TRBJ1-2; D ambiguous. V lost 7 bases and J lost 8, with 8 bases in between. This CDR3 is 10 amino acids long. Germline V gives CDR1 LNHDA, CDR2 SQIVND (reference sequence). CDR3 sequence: CASKDSGYTF. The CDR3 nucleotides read TGTGCCAGTAAAGATAGCGGCTACACCTTC.

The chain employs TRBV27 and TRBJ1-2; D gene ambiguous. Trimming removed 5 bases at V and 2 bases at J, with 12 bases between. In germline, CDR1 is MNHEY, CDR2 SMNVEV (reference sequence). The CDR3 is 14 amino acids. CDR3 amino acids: CASSRPGGNYGYTF. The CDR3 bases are TGTGCCAGCAGTAGGCCAGGAGGAAACTATGGCTACACCTTC.

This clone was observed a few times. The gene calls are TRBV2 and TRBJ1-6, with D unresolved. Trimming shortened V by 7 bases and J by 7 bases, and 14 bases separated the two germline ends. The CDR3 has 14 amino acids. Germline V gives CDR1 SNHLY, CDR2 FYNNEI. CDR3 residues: CASKPTKPNSPLHF. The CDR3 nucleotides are TGTGCCAGCAAACCGACTAAACCGAATTCACCCCTCCACTTT.

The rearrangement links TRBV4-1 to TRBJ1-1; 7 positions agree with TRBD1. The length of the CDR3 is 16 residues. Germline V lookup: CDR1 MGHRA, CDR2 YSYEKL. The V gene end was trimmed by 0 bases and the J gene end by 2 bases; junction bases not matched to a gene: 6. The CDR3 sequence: CASSQDIPGGNTEAFF. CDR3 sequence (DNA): TGCGCCAGCAGCCAAGATATTCCAGGGGGAAACACTGAAGCTTTCTTT.

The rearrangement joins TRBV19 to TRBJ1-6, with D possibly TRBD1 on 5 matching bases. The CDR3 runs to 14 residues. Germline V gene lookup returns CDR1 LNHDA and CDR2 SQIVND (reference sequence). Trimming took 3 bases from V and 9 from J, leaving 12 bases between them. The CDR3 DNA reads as TGTGCCAGTAGTATGGGTCAGGGTCTTTCACCCCTCCACTTT. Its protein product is CASSMGQGLSPLHF.

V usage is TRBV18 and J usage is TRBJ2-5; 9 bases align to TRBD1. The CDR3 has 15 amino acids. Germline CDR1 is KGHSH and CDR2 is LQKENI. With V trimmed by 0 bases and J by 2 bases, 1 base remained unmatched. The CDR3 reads CASSPPGQGQETQYF. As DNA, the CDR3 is TGTGCCAGCTCACCACCGGGACAGGGACAAGAGACCCAGTACTTC.

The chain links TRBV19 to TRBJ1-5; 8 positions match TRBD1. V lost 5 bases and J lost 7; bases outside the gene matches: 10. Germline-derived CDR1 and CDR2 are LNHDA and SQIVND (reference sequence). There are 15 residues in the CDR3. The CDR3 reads CASSLVQGAMQPQHF. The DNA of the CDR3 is TGTGCCAGTAGTTTGGTGCAGGGGGCTATGCAGCCCCAGCATTTT.